This T cell receptor (beta chain) emerged from a study of T cell responses to AZD1222 COVID-19 vaccine. Study-level findings and limits: When two AZD1222 doses had been given, Spike-specific TCR breadth and depth rose. The reported proportion of spike-specific TCRs targeting unmutated variant regions was nearly half.

About this clone itself: Its antigen is unknown.

Repertoires were generated with immunoSEQ multiplex PCR, while TCRdb's copy carries only in-frame clones and drops some. In the table there are roughly 120,000 clones, roughly 88% of which are singletons. Germline lookup yields CDR1 SGHVS and CDR2 FQNEAQ. There are 18 residues in the CDR3. Trimming removed 4 bases from V and 0 bases from J, with 19 bases in between. The specimen comprised peripheral blood, sampled on day 0 of AZD1222 vaccination. The receptor was isolated from an adult in good health. This rearrangement joins TRBV7-8 to TRBJ2-1; possible D gene TRBD1, 6 bases. CDR3 nucleotide sequence: TGTGCCAGCAGCTCGTCTATTATCCGCAGGGGCTCCTACAATGAGCAGTTCTTC. Residues: CASSSSIIRRGSYNEQFF.